The table lists the clone carrying this T cell receptor beta chain with a few counts. The antigen is undetermined. This sample was taken from a study of blood T cells in healthy people across ages. Findings of the study overall: Getting older went along with TCR beta diversity per million T cells dropping roughly linearly.

Primers used in a second PCR of roughly 6 to 11 cycles were a sample-barcoded 5' primer and a J-beta primer mix. A template-switch adaptor that had 12 random nucleotides put a tag on each cDNA molecule. TCRdb fed the 5' RACE reads into MiXCR, producing one record per CDR3 protein. The data contain around 1,500,000 distinct CDR3 sequences, 35% to 45% of them seen just once; the ten biggest clones take up 7.9%. The clonotype originates from a woman in her late teens or twenties in good health. The sample comprised blood.

The CDR3 loop is CASSTNQGYGYTF. In nucleotides, the CDR3 is TGTGCCAGCAGCACCAATCAGGGGTATGGCTACACCTTC. This chain joins TRBV27 and TRBJ1-2, with TRBD1 as a possible D gene (6 bases). The germline V and J ends were trimmed by 6 bases and 5 bases, with 13 bases remaining between them. CDR1 MNHEY and CDR2 SMNVEV come from the germline V gene (reference sequence). The CDR3 is 13 residues long.